The 23 T cell receptor beta chains below come from one sample, sequenced in a study of breast tumors, draining lymph nodes, adjacent tissues. The lymph nodes were axillary draining lymph nodes from breast cancer patients. MiXCR, run by TCRdb on the multiplex PCR reads, gives a single entry per CDR3 protein. The repertoire holds about 230,000 distinct CDR3 sequences, 32% seen once, with just over 1.4% in the top ten. What was sequenced was axillary lymph node tissue. These receptors were taken from a female donor with breast cancer. Some clones in this sample may be carry-over from other donors' samples.

J is TRBJ2-1 and V is TRBV18; TRBD2 might be the D (5 bases). Germline assignment: CDR1 KGHSH and CDR2 LQKENI. This CDR3 comprises 13 residues. Trimming stripped 5 bases from V and 12 bases from J, with 17 bases between. The CDR3 protein is CASSKTRFDGQFF. The CDR3 DNA is TGTGCCAGCTCAAAAACTAGGTTCGATGGGCAGTTCTTC.

This clonotype was seen only a few times. Just one base apart from a much larger clone, this may be a read error. This chain connects TRBV11-3 to TRBJ2-7; 7 bases line up with TRBD2. Germline CDR1 and CDR2: SGHNT and YENEEA. The CDR3 extends over 16 amino acids. The CDR3 DNA is TGTGCCGGCAGCTTATCTCTGCGGGAGACTGGGGACGAGCAGTACTTC. Protein: CAGSLSLRETGDEQYF.

This clonotype was seen repeatedly, ten times or more. J is TRBJ2-3 and V is TRBV7-3; D is perhaps TRBD2 (6 bases). Germline V gene sequence: CDR1 SGHTA, CDR2 FQGTGA. V was pared by 3 bases and J by 0 bases, with 16 bases between. The CDR3 spans 17 residues. The CDR3 protein is CASSLLGGVTSTDTQYF. CDR3 bases: TGTGCCAGCAGCTTGTTGGGGGGTGTCACTAGCACAGATACGCAGTATTTT.

This clonotype was recorded many times. The chain recombines TRBV28 with TRBJ1-2, with D tentatively TRBD1 (5 bases). V lost 2 bases and J lost 8, with 12 bases in between. This CDR3 region has 13 residues. CDR1 MDHEN and CDR2 SYDVKM come from the germline V gene. The DNA for the CDR3 is TGTGCCAGCAGTTTAGGGGGTATGGAAGGCTACACCTTC. Translated, it gives CASSLGGMEGYTF.

A word on this clonotype: Relative to the germline gene, one junction end is altered; a read error may explain this. The chain recombines TRBV7-7 with TRBJ2-1; the D call may be TRBD1 or TRBD2 (5 bases each). CDR1 SSHAT and CDR2 FNYEAQ come from the germline V gene (reference sequence). This CDR3 spans 14 amino acids. The CDR3 loop reads CASSTWDGHNEQFF. The CDR3 DNA follows: TGTGCTAGCAGCACTTGGGACGGTCACAATGAGCAGTTCTTC.

Regarding this clonotype: Sequence at one end of the junction differs from germline and may be a read error. This chain uses TRBV5-1 with TRBJ1-5, with D possibly matching TRBD1 (6 bases). The CDR3 has 12 residues. Germline-derived CDR1 and CDR2 are SGHRS and YFSETQ. For the CDR3, the DNA is TGTGCCAGCAGCTTGGGGCAGGGGCCCGAGCATTTT. This codes for CASSLGQGPEHF.

At least ten counts were recorded for this clonotype. The rearrangement uses TRBV20-1 and TRBJ2-1; TRBD1 might be the D (7 bases). Per the germline V gene, CDR1 is DFQATT and CDR2 is SNEGSKA (reference sequence). V dropped 5 bases and J dropped 5 bases, with 22 bases sitting between them. CDR3 length equals 16 residues. The CDR3 DNA is TGCAGTGCTGGGGGGAGATGGACAGGAATGGACAATGAGCAGTTCTTC. This encodes CSAGGRWTGMDNEQFF.

The sample holds many counts of this clonotype. This chain joins TRBV20-1 and TRBJ2-1; 10 positions match TRBD1. The CDR3 is made up of 14 amino acids. V shed 3 bases, J shed 10 bases, and the junction held 9 bases outside the gene matches. Looked up from germline, CDR1 is DFQATT and CDR2 is SNEGSKA (reference sequence). CDR3 DNA sequence: TGCAGTGCTAGTTCTCGACAGGGGGCAGGGGAGCAGTTCTTC. Protein: CSASSRQGAGEQFF.

In regard to this clonotype: Being one base from a much bigger clone, this may be a read error. The chain joins TRBV28 to TRBJ2-7; possible D gene TRBD2, 5 bases. V lost 7 bases and J 7 bases, leaving 17 bases between the germline ends. Germline V CDR1 and CDR2: MDHEN, SYDVKM. The CDR3 covers 13 residues. CDR3 coding DNA: TGTGCCAGCAATTCCGGCAGGAGGCAAGAGCAGTACTTC. Translating it yields CASNSGRRQEQYF.

The table lists this clonotype with many counts. The chain recombines TRBV11-1 with TRBJ2-5; TRBD1 aligns across 7 bases. Germline V gene sequence: CDR1 SGHAT, CDR2 FQDESV (reference sequence). This CDR3 is built from 15 residues. After removal of 5 bases from V and 1 base from J, the junction contained 7 bases not matched to a gene. The CDR3 is CASSADRESQETQYF. For the CDR3, the DNA is TGTGCCAGCAGCGCCGACAGGGAGTCCCAAGAGACCCAGTACTTC.

The J gene is TRBJ2-3, the V gene TRBV9; the D call may be TRBD1 or TRBD2 (5 bases each). CDR1 and CDR2 (germline): SGDLS, YYNGEE. The length of the CDR3 is 15 residues. V dropped 0 bases and J dropped 11 bases, with 19 bases sitting between them. The CDR3 DNA reads as TGTGCCAGCAGCGTAGAGGGGACGGCAGGTCGAGGGCAGTATTTT. It yields the protein CASSVEGTAGRGQYF. Variable domain in full (rest from reference TRBV9 and TRBJ2-3): DSGVTQTPKHLITATGQRVTLRCSPRSGDLSVYWYQQSLDQGLQFLIQYYNGEERAKGNILERFSAQQFPDLHSELNLSSLELGDSALYFCASSVEGTAGRGQYFGPGTRLTVL.

In its sample, this clonotype was seen many times. V is TRBV6-6 and J is TRBJ1-4; 7 bases agree with TRBD1. Trimming at V came to 8 bases and at J to 8 bases, leaving 11 bases not matched to a gene. CDR3 length: 14 residues. The germline CDR1 and CDR2 sequences are MNHNY and SVGAGI (reference sequence). In nucleotides, the CDR3 is TGTGCCAGCGGGAAACAGGGGATTGGAGAAAAACTGTTTTTT. Amino acid sequence: CASGKQGIGEKLFF.

In its sample, this clonotype was seen once. The V call is TRBV5-1, the J call TRBJ2-1; D is unclear. There are 14 residues in the CDR3. The ends were cut back, 0 bases at V and 3 bases at J, with 7 bases in the middle. Germline V lookup: CDR1 SGHRS, CDR2 YFSETQ. Here the CDR3 reads CASSLDINYNEQFF. DNA for the CDR3: TGCGCCAGCAGCTTGGACATTAACTACAATGAGCAGTTCTTC.

This clonotype showed up many times. This chain connects TRBV7-9 to TRBJ2-7; TRBD2 matches 7 bases. The CDR3 has 13 residues. CDR1 and CDR2 (germline): SEHNR, FQNEAQ (reference sequence). V lost 7 bases, J lost 4 bases, and 7 bases stayed unmatched. Here the CDR3 DNA reads TGTGCCAGCACCCCGGGACTACCATACGAGCAGTACTTC. Translated: CASTPGLPYEQYF.

This clonotype was counted at least ten times. This chain uses TRBV4-3 with TRBJ1-3; no definite D call. This CDR3 has 13 residues. Looked up from germline, CDR1 is LGHNA and CDR2 is YSLEER. V gave up 3 bases and J gave up 0 bases, with 3 bases separating them. Here the CDR3 DNA reads TGCGCCAGCAGCCATAGCTCTGGAAACACCATATATTTT. The encoded protein is CASSHSSGNTIYF.

As regards this clonotype: Possible read error: a much larger clone is one base away. The chain combines TRBV20-1 with TRBJ2-7, with 8 nucleotides matching TRBD2. CDR1 DFQATT and CDR2 SNEGSKA come from the germline V gene (reference sequence). The V and J ends lost 3 bases and 7 bases, in that order; junction bases with no gene match: 11. The CDR3 extends over 14 amino acids. In nucleotides, the CDR3 is TGCAGTGCTAGGGGGGCCAGCGGGAGAGCGGAGCAGTACTTC. As protein: CSARGASGRAEQYF.

This clonotype showed up many times. The V and J genes are TRBV4-2 and TRBJ2-7; 7 bases match TRBD2. CDR3 length equals 13 residues. The germline V gene encodes CDR1 LGHNA and CDR2 YNFKEQ. V shed 4 bases and J 4 bases; nucleotides not matched to a gene: 4. The CDR3 protein is CASSPRLAYEQYF. CDR3 nucleotides: TGTGCCAGCAGCCCCCGACTAGCTTACGAGCAGTACTTC.

This clonotype has ten or more counts. The chain is built from TRBV10-3 and TRBJ2-4, with TRBD2 matching over 7 bases. This CDR3 spans 16 amino acids. Germline V gene lookup returns CDR1 ENHRY and CDR2 SYGVKD. The V and J ends lost 2 bases and 1 base, in that order; junction bases with no gene match: 5. CDR3 DNA sequence: TGTGCCATCAGTGAGGGACTAGGAGGGGCCAAAAACATTCAGTACTTC. Its protein is CAISEGLGGAKNIQYF.

In this sample, this clonotype turned up a few times. Since a much larger clone is just one base distant, this may be a read error. CDR3: CASSIGGGNHPQHF. DNA of the CDR3: TGCGCCAGCAGCATAGGGGGTGGCAATCACCCCCAGCATTTT. The J gene is TRBJ1-5, the V gene TRBV5-1, with D perhaps TRBD1 (6 bases). CDR1 and CDR2 (germline): SGHRS, YFSETQ. This CDR3 has 14 amino acids. Variable domain in full (rest from reference TRBV5-1 and TRBJ1-5): KAGVTQTPRYLIKTRGQQVTLSCSPISGHRSVSWYQQTPGQGLQFLFEYFSETQRNKGNFPGRFSGRQFSNSRSEMNVSTLELGDSALYLCASSIGGGNHPQHFGDGTRLSIL.

This clonotype was recorded many times. V gene TRBV14 combines with J gene TRBJ1-3; TRBD1 might be the D (6 bases). The CDR3 sequence is 16 residues long. From germline, CDR1 is SGHDN and CDR2 FVKESK. Between the trimmed V and J ends, which lost 3 bases and 4 bases, there was a span of 16 bases. CDR3 bases: TGTGCCAGCAGCCACCTCGGGACAATCGGAGGAAACACCATATATTTT. Its protein is CASSHLGTIGGNTIYF.

The table lists this clonotype with many counts. Here the CDR3 DNA reads TGTGCCAGCAGCTTATGGGGGACAGTTCAAGAGACCCAGTACTTC. It translates to CASSLWGTVQETQYF. The chain joins TRBV7-2 to TRBJ2-5; 7 nucleotides line up with TRBD1. Germline V gene data show CDR1 as SGHTA and CDR2 as FQGNSA. J lost 2 bases, V lost 2 bases, and 5 bases had no gene match. CDR3 length: 15 amino acids.

This rearrangement joins TRBV2 to TRBJ2-5, with a weak D call TRBD2 (5 bases). Looked up from germline, CDR1 is SNHLY and CDR2 is FYNNEI. The CDR3 runs to 14 residues. Trimming left V 4 bases short and J 4 bases short, with 13 bases between. CDR3 in amino acids: CASSGGEEGETQYF. CDR3 DNA sequence: TGTGCCAGCAGTGGTGGGGAAGAGGGAGAGACCCAGTACTTC.

Many counts were recorded for this clonotype. The chain has TRBV5-8 and TRBJ2-7; unclear D gene. Trimming shortened V by 8 bases and J by 3 bases, and 9 bases separated the two germline ends. The CDR3 length is 11 residues. CDR1 is SGHTS, CDR2 YDEGEE, per germline. CDR3 nucleotide sequence: TGTGCCAGTAGGATTCTCTACGAGCAGTACTTC. Its translation: CASRILYEQYF.